This is a list of T cell receptor beta chains from one sample in a study of cytomegalovirus exposure and HLA in healthy donors. Data came from immunoSEQ multiplex PCR; TCRdb stores just in-frame clones and leaves some out. The table lists about 90,000 clones, roughly 76% of them singletons. Sequencing was carried out using PBMCs. Receptors originate from a woman in her fifties or sixties in good health and CMV-seropositive. Each CDR3 is given with its conserved first and last residue. The D gene is left open where the match is weak. The size field is filled for only some rows; it gives once, few, many or a size class.

V: TRBV10-3; J: TRBJ1-2; size: -; D: -; CDR3: CAISETGYGYTF; DNA: TGTGCCATCAGTGAAACAGGGTATGGCTACACCTTC
V: TRBV6-5; J: TRBJ1-5; size: -; D: TRBD1; CDR3: CASSHIRGQGQPQHF; DNA: TGTGCCAGCAGTCACATCAGGGGGCAAGGTCAGCCCCAGCATTTT
V: TRBV5-1; J: TRBJ2-1; size: -; D: TRBD2; CDR3: CASSLGWTSLFNEQFF; DNA: TGCGCCAGCAGCTTGGGTTGGACTAGCCTATTCAATGAGCAGTTCTTC
V: TRBV4-2; J: TRBJ2-3; size: -; D: -; CDR3: CASATGSPADTQYF; DNA: TGTGCCAGCGCTACAGGGTCCCCGGCAGATACGCAGTATTTT
V: TRBV7-9; J: TRBJ2-1; size: -; D: TRBD2; CDR3: CASSLVAGGRDEQFF; DNA: TGTGCCAGCAGTTTGGTAGCGGGAGGTCGGGATGAGCAGTTCTTC
V: TRBV10-3; J: TRBJ1-3; size: -; D: -; CDR3: CATGLENTIYF; DNA: TGTGCCACAGGACTGGAAAACACCATATATTTT
V: TRBV4-1; J: TRBJ1-2; size: -; D: TRBD1; CDR3: CASSQVPGQGKGYTF; DNA: TGCGCCAGCAGCCAGGTACCGGGACAGGGAAAGGGCTACACCTTC
V: TRBV2; J: TRBJ2-2; size: -; D: TRBD2; CDR3: CASQTSGSSRELFF; DNA: TGTGCCAGTCAGACTAGCGGGAGTTCCAGGGAGCTGTTTTTT
V: TRBV15; J: TRBJ2-6; size: -; D: TRBD2; CDR3: CATSRVGGRAGANVLTF; DNA: TGTGCCACCAGCAGAGTTGGGGGGAGGGCTGGGGCCAACGTCCTGACTTTC
V: TRBV6-4; J: TRBJ2-3; size: few; D: TRBD2; CDR3: CASGAGETDTQYF; DNA: TGTGCCAGCGGAGCGGGAGAGACAGATACGCAGTATTTT
V: TRBV9; J: TRBJ2-2; size: -; D: TRBD2; CDR3: CASSVATGRSGELFF; DNA: TGTGCCAGCAGCGTAGCTACCGGGAGGTCCGGGGAGCTGTTTTTT
V: TRBV25-1; J: TRBJ1-4; size: -; D: -; CDR3: CASSEYWEGEKLFF; DNA: TGTGCCAGCAGTGAATATTGGGAGGGTGAAAAACTGTTTTTT
V: TRBV27; J: TRBJ1-2; size: -; D: -; CDR3: CASSLTPRANYGYTF; DNA: TGTGCCAGCAGTTTAACGCCAAGAGCTAACTATGGCTACACCTTC
V: TRBV7-8; J: TRBJ1-6; size: few; D: -; CDR3: CASSLDVSYSPLHF; DNA: TGTGCCAGCAGCTTAGATGTCTCCTATTCACCCCTCCACTTT
V: TRBV29-1; J: TRBJ2-7; size: -; D: -; CDR3: CSVEIGSGDYEQYF; DNA: TGCAGCGTTGAAATAGGATCGGGGGACTACGAGCAGTACTTC
V: TRBV7-9; J: TRBJ1-1; size: -; D: -; CDR3: CASSLGDQGMYTEAFF; DNA: TGTGCCAGCAGCTTAGGAGATCAGGGGATGTACACTGAAGCTTTCTTT
V: TRBV9; J: TRBJ1-4; size: -; D: TRBD1; CDR3: CASGTATNEKLFF; DNA: TGTGCCAGCGGGACAGCAACTAATGAAAAACTGTTTTTT
V: TRBV6-1; J: TRBJ2-2; size: -; D: TRBD2; CDR3: CASMIGAGNTGELFF; DNA: TGTGCCAGCATGATTGGAGCGGGAAACACCGGGGAGCTGTTTTTT
V: TRBV18; J: TRBJ1-2; size: once; D: -; CDR3: CASSPRAGTNYGYTF; DNA: TGTGCCAGCTCACCGAGGGCAGGCACTAACTATGGCTACACCTTC
V: TRBV5-8; J: TRBJ1-5; size: -; D: -; CDR3: CASSFELGHLGNQPQHF; DNA: TGTGCCAGCAGCTTCGAGCTGGGACACCTTGGCAATCAGCCCCAGCATTTT